These 9 T cell receptor beta chains originate from one sample sequenced in a study of blood T cell repertoires in COVID-19. Data came from immunoSEQ multiplex PCR; TCRdb stores just in-frame clones and leaves some out. Altogether under 150,000 clones are present, around 80% being singletons, with the ten largest covering 7.5%. Sequencing was performed on peripheral blood. The receptor source for this set is a man between 65 and 85 years old with active or convalescent COVID-19.

This clone was picked up one time. The rearrangement joins TRBV5-6 to TRBJ2-1; TRBD2 is a possible D gene (6 bases). V was cut by 0 bases and J by 12 bases, with 10 bases left in between. The CDR3 has 12 amino acids. Germline V gene lookup returns CDR1 SGHDT and CDR2 YYEEEE. As DNA, the CDR3 is TGTGCCAGCAGCTTGGTGGCCGGGGGGCAGTTCTTC. Amino acids: CASSLVAGGQFF.

This chain joins TRBV5-4 and TRBJ2-7, with TRBD1 matching 10 bases. Germline CDR1 reads SGHNT; CDR2 reads YYREEE (reference sequence). This CDR3 region has 15 residues. J gave up 2 bases and V 4 bases, and 6 bases lay outside the gene matches. The CDR3 loop is CASSPGGTGAYEQYF. CDR3 nucleotide sequence: TGTGCCAGCAGCCCAGGGGGGACAGGGGCCTACGAGCAGTACTTC. Together with reference TRBV5-4 and TRBJ2-7, the CDR3 gives the full variable domain: ETGVTQSPTHLIKTRGQQVTLRCSSQSGHNTVSWYQQALGQGPQFIFQYYREEENGRGNFPPRFSGLQFPNYSSELNVNALELDDSALYLCASSPGGTGAYEQYFGPGTRLTVT.

This chain joins TRBV12-3 or TRBV12-4 and TRBJ1-2; TRBD1 matches 9 bases. This CDR3 comprises 13 residues. With 6 bases clipped from V and 8 bases from J, the junction kept 7 bases outside the gene matches. The CDR3 nucleotides read TGTGCCAGCAGGGGGGACAGGGTCTACGGCTACACCTTC. Encoded protein: CASRGDRVYGYTF.

The CDR3: CASSLGLQGSYEQYF. In DNA form, the CDR3 reads TGTGCCAGCAGCTTAGGGCTACAGGGTTCCTACGAGCAGTACTTC. V is TRBV7-8 and J is TRBJ2-7, with D maybe TRBD1 (6 bases). Germline V gene data show CDR1 as SGHVS and CDR2 as FQNEAQ. The CDR3 extends over 15 amino acids. The V end was cut by 1 base, the J end by 1 base, with 11 bases between.

The chain is built from TRBV2 and TRBJ1-1; D might be TRBD1 (6 bases). CDR3 length: 13 amino acids. From germline, CDR1 is SNHLY and CDR2 FYNNEI. V was clipped by 7 bases and J by 8 bases, with 17 bases between them. CDR3 sequence: CASTLQRGTEAFF. CDR3 bases: TGTGCCAGCACCCTGCAGCGGGGGACAGAAGCTTTCTTT. Drawing the rest from reference TRBV2 and TRBJ1-1, the complete variable domain is EPEVTQTPSHQVTQMGQEVILRCVPISNHLYFYWYRQILGQKVEFLVSFYNNEISEKSEIFDDQFSVERPDGSNFTLKIRSTKLEDSAMYFCASTLQRGTEAFFGQGTRLTVV.

The J gene is TRBJ1-1, the V gene TRBV29-1; unclear D gene. The CDR3 has 14 amino acids. Germline V lookup: CDR1 SQVTM, CDR2 ANQGSEA. V was clipped by 7 bases and J by 1 base, with 16 bases between them. CDR3: CSAHPLTTNTEAFF. The CDR3 DNA is TGCAGCGCCCACCCCTTGACAACGAACACTGAAGCTTTCTTT.

The chain is built from TRBV7-9 and TRBJ1-4; D possibly corresponds to TRBD1 (5 bases). This CDR3 has 15 amino acids. The V gene's germline CDR1 is SEHNR and CDR2 FQNEAQ (reference sequence). The germline V and J ends were trimmed by 3 bases and 5 bases, with 13 bases remaining between them. CDR3 coding DNA: TGTGCCAGCAGCTTGGGTGACAGCCGAAATGAAAAACTGTTTTTT. Its translation is CASSLGDSRNEKLFF.

The chain employs TRBV7-9 and TRBJ1-1; no clear D gene. V was clipped by 2 bases and J by 4 bases, with 11 bases between them. This CDR3 region has 14 residues. Germline CDR1 reads SEHNR; CDR2 reads FQNEAQ (reference sequence). The CDR3 nucleotides are TGTGCCAGCAGCTTACAGTCAGCGGGCACTGAAGCTTTCTTT. Protein product: CASSLQSAGTEAFF.

The chain uses TRBV7-3 and TRBJ1-5; 8 bases are a match to TRBD1. From germline, CDR1 is SGHTA and CDR2 FQGTGA. V shed 5 bases and J 6 bases; nucleotides not matched to a gene: 3. CDR3 length: 13 residues. The CDR3 sequence is CASSTGGGQPQHF. For the CDR3, the DNA is TGTGCCAGCAGCACAGGGGGAGGTCAGCCCCAGCATTTT.